These 8 T cell receptor beta chains share one sample of origin, sequenced in a study of TIL therapy for anti-PD-1-resistant metastatic lung cancer (dated by TCRdb to the early 2020s). Interpreted using the paper, the time point label stands for: pre-treatment sample, taken before nivolumab and TIL therapy. TCR beta CDR3 regions were amplified from genomic DNA by bias-controlled multiplex PCR with the immunoSEQ v3 hsTCRB kit. In TCRdb, the immuneACCESS table is reduced to in-frame sequences with V and J assigned. These tables do not hold every clone; where another copy was compared, an unresolved V gene accounts for under half, and the others remain unexplained. The sample records 45,000 to 75,000 clones, roughly 84% of which are singletons. The ten top clones hold just over 2.5% of the sample. The sequenced sample was blood, obtained at baseline. The receptors derive from a person aged 30 to 80 with non-small cell lung cancer.

The V call is TRBV2, the J call TRBJ1-1; a weak D match, TRBD1 (6 bases). The germline CDR1 and CDR2 sequences are SNHLY and FYNNEI. V was pared by 7 bases and J by 5 bases, with 20 bases between. This CDR3 region has 15 residues. CDR3 protein: CASNQQGLTKTEAFF. The CDR3 DNA sequence: TGTGCCAGCAACCAACAGGGCCTGACGAAGACTGAAGCTTTCTTT.

The V call is TRBV24-1, the J call TRBJ1-2, with 7 bases that match TRBD1. There are 14 residues in the CDR3. Germline V gene sequence: CDR1 KGHDR, CDR2 SFDVKD. V trimming: 4 bases; J trimming: 4 bases; junction bases outside the gene matches: 5. CDR3: CATSDSGTAYGYTF. The DNA of the CDR3 is TGTGCCACCAGTGACTCCGGGACAGCCTATGGCTACACCTTC.

V and J are TRBV5-1 and TRBJ2-2; 9 positions match TRBD1. This CDR3 has 14 residues. Germline loops: CDR1 SGHRS, CDR2 YFSETQ. The trim removed 4 bases at V and 9 bases at J, leaving 7 bases unmatched. The CDR3 nucleotides are TGCGCCAGCAGCATTACAGGGGGCGGTTGGGAGCTGTTTTTT. Protein product: CASSITGGGWELFF.

The genes are TRBV12-5 and TRBJ2-7; D is uncertain. V was cut by 0 bases and J by 5 bases, with 17 bases left in between. Germline values: CDR1 LGHNT, CDR2 FRNRAP. This CDR3 is built from 16 residues. The CDR3 nucleotides are TGTGCTAGTGGTTTGGTAACGCCCCCGTCGTCTAACGAGCAGTACTTC. Residues: CASGLVTPPSSNEQYF.

This clone was counted a few times. The V call is TRBV2, the J call TRBJ2-7, with D hard to call. The CDR3 covers 10 residues. Germline V gene lookup returns CDR1 SNHLY and CDR2 FYNNEI. Trimming took 6 bases from V and 7 from J, leaving 7 bases between them. The CDR3 sequence: CASSPKEQYF. The CDR3 region has the DNA TGTGCCAGCAGCCCCAAGGAGCAGTACTTC.

The table lists this clone with a count of one. This sequence joins TRBV5-1 and TRBJ1-1; a weak D match, TRBD1 (5 bases). Trimming took off 5 bases at V and 5 bases at J, with 19 bases between the two ends. Per the germline V gene, CDR1 is SGHRS and CDR2 is YFSETQ. The CDR3 has 15 amino acids. This chain's CDR3 is CASRSGATRRTEAFF. CDR3 sequence (DNA): TGCGCCAGCAGGAGCGGGGCTACCAGGAGGACTGAAGCTTTCTTT.

This clone appeared a single time. This chain uses TRBV7-3 with TRBJ1-2, with unresolved D. The CDR3 runs to 13 residues. The V gene lost 3 bases and the J gene lost 4 bases, with 9 bases spanning the gap. In germline, CDR1 is SGHTA, CDR2 FQGTGA. The CDR3, as DNA: TGTGCCAGCAGCTTTGGCGAGGGCTATGGCTACACCTTC. Its translation: CASSFGEGYGYTF.

J is TRBJ1-1 and V is TRBV14, with a possible D match to TRBD1 (5 bases). Germline V lookup: CDR1 SGHDN, CDR2 FVKESK. Trimming left V 3 bases short and J 7 bases short, with 12 bases between. The CDR3 totals 13 residues. The CDR3 DNA sequence: TGTGCCAGCAGCCACCTTGGGGGTAGTGAAGCTTTCTTT. Translated, it gives CASSHLGGSEAFF.